These 28 T cell receptor beta chains came from one sample sequenced in a study of OX40 agonist ivuxolimab in advanced cancers. Sequencing was performed with immunoSEQ multiplex PCR; in TCRdb, only in-frame clones are kept and a portion is missing. The profile covers around 19,000 clones, with around 85% appearing a single time and around 16% taken by the ten largest. This sample comprised CD4+ or CD8+ T cells sorted from blood, obtained in a trial of the OX40 agonist ivuxolimab. These receptors all stem from an adult with an advanced solid tumor such as melanoma, head and neck, liver or kidney cancer.

This clone has just a few counts. The chain recombines TRBV6-4 with TRBJ1-6; D not resolved. The germline CDR1 and CDR2 sequences are MRHNA and SNTAGT. CDR3 length equals 12 residues. V shed 11 bases and J shed 6 bases, with 11 bases lying between them. Here the CDR3 reads CAGREANSPLHF. The CDR3 DNA is TGTGCCGGGCGGGAAGCTAATTCACCCCTCCACTTT.

V gene TRBV27 combines with J gene TRBJ1-5; TRBD1 agrees at 7 bases. V lost 5 bases and J lost 0; bases outside the gene matches: 16. The V gene's germline CDR1 is MNHEY and CDR2 SMNVEV (reference sequence). This CDR3 spans 19 amino acids. The CDR3, as DNA: TGTGCCAGCAGTCCAGGACCGGGACAGCTCCTCTATAGCAATCAGCCCCAGCATTTT. Translated: CASSPGPGQLLYSNQPQHF.

The rearrangement uses TRBV6-5 and TRBJ1-3; D is perhaps TRBD1 (6 bases). Germline assignment: CDR1 MNHEY and CDR2 SVGAGI. Trimming pared 7 bases from V and 4 bases from J, leaving 8 bases between. CDR3 size: 12 residues. DNA for the CDR3: TGTGCCAGCAACGGACAGGGAAACACCATATATTTT. Its translation is CASNGQGNTIYF.

By its share, this clone is medium-sized. The rearrangement joins TRBV14 to TRBJ1-3; D gene uncertain. Germline V CDR1 and CDR2: SGHDN, FVKESK. V was pared by 0 bases and J by 2 bases, with 8 bases between. The CDR3 contains 15 residues. The CDR3 loop reads CASSQDGRTGNTIYF. The CDR3 nucleotides read TGTGCCAGCAGCCAAGATGGAAGGACTGGAAACACCATATATTTT.

A few counts support this clone. This sequence joins TRBV5-1 and TRBJ2-5; D is unresolved. The CDR3 is 13 amino acids. Trimming cost V 0 bases and J 1 base, with 4 bases left between them. Looked up from germline, CDR1 is SGHRS and CDR2 is YFSETQ. The CDR3 region is CASSLDTQETQYF. The CDR3 DNA is TGCGCCAGCAGCTTGGACACCCAAGAGACCCAGTACTTC.

The genes are TRBV2 and TRBJ2-6, with D perhaps TRBD1 (5 bases). CDR3 length equals 15 residues. Germline V CDR1 and CDR2: SNHLY, FYNNEI. Deletions cut 10 bases from V and 0 bases from J, with 13 bases between. CDR3 residues: CAKGHPSSGANVLTF. CDR3 in DNA: TGTGCCAAAGGACACCCGAGCTCTGGGGCCAACGTCCTGACTTTC.

The gene calls are TRBV6-6 and TRBJ1-1, with D possibly matching TRBD1 (6 bases). Looked up from germline, CDR1 is MNHNY and CDR2 is SVGAGI (reference sequence). The CDR3 runs to 13 residues. Trimming pared 6 bases from V and 4 bases from J, leaving 12 bases between. The CDR3 sequence: CASSLTGTTEAFF. CDR3 in DNA: TGTGCCAGCAGCCTGACAGGAACCACTGAAGCTTTCTTT.

The chain joins TRBV7-8 to TRBJ1-1, with D perhaps matching TRBD1 (5 bases). V was trimmed by 5 bases and J by 5 bases, leaving 12 bases between them. The CDR3 covers 13 residues. Germline CDR1 SGHVS, CDR2 FQNEAQ. The CDR3 sequence: CASSQGPRTEAFF. CDR3 DNA: TGTGCCAGCAGCCAGGGTCCCAGGACTGAAGCTTTCTTT.

This clone appeared a few times. The V gene is TRBV30, the J gene TRBJ2-7, with 8 positions matching TRBD2. Germline trimming cut 0 bases from V and 3 bases from J; bases unmatched to any gene: 13. CDR1 GTSNPN and CDR2 SVGIG come from the germline V gene (reference sequence). CDR3 length: 17 amino acids. CDR3 in DNA: TGTGCCTGGAGTGTACGAGTAGCGGGATGGACCCTCTACGAGCAGTACTTC. Translation gives CAWSVRVAGWTLYEQYF.

In its sample, this clone was seen a few times. The gene calls are TRBV30 and TRBJ2-7; 10 bases are shared with TRBD2. The V gene's germline CDR1 is GTSNPN and CDR2 SVGIG (reference sequence). V gave up 3 bases and J gave up 5 bases; unmatched junction bases: 10. The CDR3 contains 15 residues. This CDR3 reads CAWRPSGRANHEQYF. The CDR3, as DNA: TGTGCCTGGAGGCCGAGCGGGAGGGCTAACCACGAGCAGTACTTC.

This clone was detected only once. The V call is TRBV18, the J call TRBJ2-1, with a tentative D call TRBD2 (6 bases). The V and J ends lost 3 bases and 4 bases respectively, with 16 bases between them. The CDR3 consists of 16 residues. Looked up from germline, CDR1 is KGHSH and CDR2 is LQKENI. Written as DNA, the CDR3 is TGTGCCAGCTCACCTGGGTTAGCGGCTACTTACAATGAGCAGTTCTTC. Protein sequence: CASSPGLAATYNEQFF.

This clone appeared once. Other DNA sequences of this sample code for an identical CDR3. The CDR3 region is CASSLEGGRLYGYTF. CDR3 DNA sequence: TGCGCCAGCAGCTTGGAAGGGGGGCGGCTCTATGGCTACACCTTC. The rearrangement links TRBV5-1 to TRBJ1-2, with TRBD1 as a possible D gene (6 bases). This CDR3 is built from 15 residues. Trimming pared 0 bases from V and 4 bases from J, leaving 13 bases between. CDR1 is SGHRS and CDR2 is YFSETQ in the germline V gene.

The V call is TRBV2, the J call TRBJ2-7, with D unclear. Trimming took 5 bases from V and 2 from J, leaving 4 bases between them. The CDR3 consists of 11 residues. Germline V gene data show CDR1 as SNHLY and CDR2 as FYNNEI. The CDR3 bases are TGTGCCAGCAGTTTCACCTACGAGCAGTACTTC. Its translation is CASSFTYEQYF.

This clone appeared a single time. The chain employs TRBV27 and TRBJ1-1, with D perhaps matching TRBD1 (5 bases). Per the germline V gene, CDR1 is MNHEY and CDR2 is SMNVEV (reference sequence). V was trimmed by 5 bases and J by 11 bases, leaving 15 bases between them. This CDR3 is built from 12 residues. The CDR3 reads CASSPGTGFAFF. CDR3 DNA sequence: TGTGCCAGCAGTCCAGGGACGGGGTTTGCTTTCTTT.

The V call is TRBV6-5, the J call TRBJ2-5; maybe TRBD1 (5 bases). This CDR3 is built from 13 residues. Trimming shortened V by 4 bases and J by 3 bases, and 9 bases separated the two germline ends. Germline CDR1 reads MNHEY; CDR2 reads SVGAGI. The CDR3 region is CASSWSREETQYF. The DNA for the CDR3 is TGTGCCAGCAGTTGGTCCAGGGAAGAGACCCAGTACTTC.

The J gene is TRBJ1-2, the V gene TRBV29-1; 8 bases fit TRBD1. The germline gives CDR1 SQVTM, CDR2 ANQGSEA. The CDR3 loop spans 14 amino acids. V was clipped by 3 bases and J by 11 bases; unmatched bases: 14. CDR3 bases: TGCAGCGTTGAGAGAATAAGATCGACAGGGGAGTACACCTTC. As protein: CSVERIRSTGEYTF.

The count of this clone is one. This chain joins TRBV2 and TRBJ2-1, with 10 nucleotides matching TRBD2. Germline V gene lookup returns CDR1 SNHLY and CDR2 FYNNEI. This CDR3 contains 13 residues. Unmatched junction bases numbered 5, after V lost 6 bases and J lost 9 bases. CDR3 sequence (DNA): TGTGCCAGCAGCCAGGGACTAGCGAGTGAGCAGTTCTTC. Its protein product is CASSQGLASEQFF.

The chain uses TRBV6-1 and TRBJ2-5, with D possibly TRBD1 on 6 matching bases. CDR3 length: 15 amino acids. CDR1 is MNHNS, CDR2 SASEGT, per germline. V was shortened by 4 bases and J by 6 bases, with 18 bases between the two germline ends. The CDR3 loop reads CASSGYRVGEQTQYF. CDR3 in DNA: TGTGCCAGCAGTGGCTACAGGGTTGGTGAACAGACCCAGTACTTC.

As DNA, the CDR3 is TGCGCCAGCAGCCAAGGAACTAGCGGGAGAGGTGAGCAGTTCTTC. This sequence encodes CASSQGTSGRGEQFF. This sequence joins TRBV5-1 and TRBJ2-1; 11 bases agree with TRBD2. After removal of 4 bases from V and 9 bases from J, the junction contained 9 bases not matched to a gene. This CDR3 region has 15 residues. Germline lookup yields CDR1 SGHRS and CDR2 YFSETQ.

The chain couples TRBV12-5 to TRBJ2-5, with 13 bases matching TRBD2. The CDR3 runs 16 residues. J was trimmed by 7 bases and V by 5 bases; bases with no gene match: 10. CDR1 is LGHNT and CDR2 is FRNRAP in the germline V gene. This chain's CDR3 is CASGPPGLAGFGTQYF. The DNA for the CDR3 is TGTGCTAGTGGTCCTCCGGGACTAGCGGGGTTCGGGACCCAGTACTTC. The whole variable domain, filled in from reference TRBV12-5 and TRBJ2-5, reads DARVTQTPRHKVTEMGQEVTMRCQPILGHNTVFWYRQTMMQGLELLAYFRNRAPLDDSGMPKDRFSAEMPDATLATLKIQPSEPRDSAVYFCASGPPGLAGFGTQYFGPGTRLLVL.

V is TRBV7-2 and J is TRBJ2-7; 10 bases are shared with TRBD1. The CDR3 has 16 amino acids. Germline CDR1 and CDR2: SGHTA and FQGNSA. Trimming removed 5 bases from V and 6 bases from J; junction bases left unmatched: 13. The CDR3 region has the DNA TGTGCCAGCAGCCGACAGGCCGGGACAGGGGAGTCCGAGCAGTACTTC. It translates to CASSRQAGTGESEQYF.

The V and J genes are TRBV5-4 and TRBJ2-1, with D unclear. Germline V gives CDR1 SGHNT, CDR2 YYREEE (reference sequence). V lost 3 bases and J 7 bases, leaving 11 bases between the germline ends. CDR3 length: 13 amino acids. The CDR3: CASSSTESNEQFF. CDR3 nucleotide sequence: TGTGCCAGCAGCTCGACGGAGTCAAATGAGCAGTTCTTC.

The gene calls are TRBV10-2 and TRBJ2-3; 9 bases agree with TRBD1. This CDR3 spans 13 amino acids. V shed 4 bases, J shed 7 bases, and the junction held 3 bases outside the gene matches. Germline lookup yields CDR1 WSHSY and CDR2 SAAADI. In nucleotides, the CDR3 is TGCGCCAGCAGTGTGGGGACAGGGAATACGCAGTATTTT. It specifies CASSVGTGNTQYF.

The V and J genes are TRBV2 and TRBJ1-2; D is possibly TRBD1 (6 bases). Germline CDR1 reads SNHLY; CDR2 reads FYNNEI. V lost 6 bases and J 2 bases, leaving 13 bases between the germline ends. The CDR3 contains 14 residues. The CDR3 bases are TGTGCCAGCAGCGGGGGCGGGGGAAACTATGGCTACACCTTC. It translates to CASSGGGGNYGYTF.

The V and J genes are TRBV6-1 and TRBJ1-1; the D gene is possibly TRBD1 (5 bases). V was cut by 1 base and J by 8 bases, with 20 bases left in between. The CDR3 has 16 amino acids. Per the germline V gene, CDR1 is MNHNS and CDR2 is SASEGT. CDR3 amino acids: CASSEVIGQGAPEAFF. The CDR3 nucleotides are TGTGCCAGCAGTGAAGTAATTGGTCAGGGCGCCCCCGAAGCTTTCTTT.

This clone ranks as large. This rearrangement joins TRBV7-6 to TRBJ2-7; 7 bases are shared with TRBD2. Per the germline V gene, CDR1 is SGHVS and CDR2 is FNYEAQ. The CDR3 runs 13 residues. V shed 5 bases and J 3 bases; nucleotides not matched to a gene: 4. This CDR3 is CASSAGASYEQYF. CDR3 nucleotides: TGTGCCAGCAGCGCGGGAGCGAGCTACGAGCAGTACTTC.

This clone was observed a single time. V usage is TRBV18 and J usage is TRBJ1-5, with D perhaps matching TRBD1 (5 bases). Germline values: CDR1 KGHSH, CDR2 LQKENI. This CDR3 comprises 14 residues. V was pared by 4 bases and J by 1 base, with 8 bases between. In DNA, the CDR3 is TGTGCCAGCTCACTGGGGGACAGCAATCAGCCCCAGCATTTT. The encoded protein is CASSLGDSNQPQHF.

The chain carries TRBV4-2 and TRBJ2-3; D may be TRBD2 (5 bases). The germline V and J ends were trimmed by 2 bases and 4 bases, with 10 bases remaining between them. CDR3 length: 14 amino acids. Per germline, CDR1 LGHNA and CDR2 YNFKEQ. The CDR3 region is CASSQLEGPDTQYF. CDR3 DNA: TGTGCCAGCAGCCAATTAGAGGGCCCAGATACGCAGTATTTT.